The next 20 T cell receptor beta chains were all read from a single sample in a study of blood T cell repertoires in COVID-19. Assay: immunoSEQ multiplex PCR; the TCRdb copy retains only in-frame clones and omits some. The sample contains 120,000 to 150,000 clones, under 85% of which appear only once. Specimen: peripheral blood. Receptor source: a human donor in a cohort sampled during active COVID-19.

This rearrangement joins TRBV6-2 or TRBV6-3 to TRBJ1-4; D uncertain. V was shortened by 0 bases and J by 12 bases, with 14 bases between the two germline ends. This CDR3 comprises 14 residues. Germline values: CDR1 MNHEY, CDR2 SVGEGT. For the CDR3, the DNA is TGTGCCAGCAGTTACTCGAAGCTCACGGGAGAACTGTTTTTT. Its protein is CASSYSKLTGELFF.

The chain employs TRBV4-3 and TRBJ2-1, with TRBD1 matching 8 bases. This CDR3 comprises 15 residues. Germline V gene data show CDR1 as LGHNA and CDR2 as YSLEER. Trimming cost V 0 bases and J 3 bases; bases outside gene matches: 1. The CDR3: CASSQDTGGYNEQFF. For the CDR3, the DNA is TGCGCCAGCAGCCAAGACACAGGGGGCTACAATGAGCAGTTCTTC.

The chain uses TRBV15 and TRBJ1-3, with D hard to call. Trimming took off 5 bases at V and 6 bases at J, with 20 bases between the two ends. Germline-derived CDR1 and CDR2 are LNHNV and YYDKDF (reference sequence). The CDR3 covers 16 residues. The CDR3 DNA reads TGTGCCACCAGCGTTGACCCCGGGAGTATTAAAAACACCATATATTTT. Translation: CATSVDPGSIKNTIYF.

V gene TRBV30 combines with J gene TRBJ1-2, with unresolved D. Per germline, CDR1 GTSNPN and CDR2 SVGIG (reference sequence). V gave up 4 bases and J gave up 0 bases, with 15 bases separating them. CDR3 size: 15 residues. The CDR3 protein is CAWIHRVQANYGYTF. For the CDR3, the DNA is TGTGCCTGGATCCATCGCGTGCAGGCTAACTATGGCTACACCTTC.

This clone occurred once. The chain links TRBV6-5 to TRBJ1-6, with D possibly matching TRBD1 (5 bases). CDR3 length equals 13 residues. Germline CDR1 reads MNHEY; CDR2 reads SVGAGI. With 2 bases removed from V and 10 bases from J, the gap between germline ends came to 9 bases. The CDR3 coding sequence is TGTGCCAGCAGTTACGAGGAGGGGTCACCCCTCCACTTT. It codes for CASSYEEGSPLHF.

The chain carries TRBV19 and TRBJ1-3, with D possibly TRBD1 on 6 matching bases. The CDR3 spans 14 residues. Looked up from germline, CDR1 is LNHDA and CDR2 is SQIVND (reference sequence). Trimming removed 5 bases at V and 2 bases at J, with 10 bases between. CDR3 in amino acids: CASSLQGPGNTIYF. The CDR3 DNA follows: TGTGCCAGTAGTCTACAGGGCCCTGGAAACACCATATATTTT.

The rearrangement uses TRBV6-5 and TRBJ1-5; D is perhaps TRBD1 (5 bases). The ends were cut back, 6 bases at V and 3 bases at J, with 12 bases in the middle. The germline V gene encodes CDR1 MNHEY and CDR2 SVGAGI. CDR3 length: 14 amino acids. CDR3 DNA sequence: TGTGCCAGCAGCCTGAGACAGTTCAATCAGCCCCAGCATTTT. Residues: CASSLRQFNQPQHF.

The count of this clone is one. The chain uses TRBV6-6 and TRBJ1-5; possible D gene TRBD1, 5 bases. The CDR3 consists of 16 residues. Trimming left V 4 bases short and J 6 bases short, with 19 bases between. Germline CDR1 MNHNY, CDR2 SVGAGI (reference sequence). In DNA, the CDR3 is TGTGCCAGCAGTTGGAATACAGGTTCCCCCCCTCAGCCCCAGCATTTT. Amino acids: CASSWNTGSPPQPQHF.

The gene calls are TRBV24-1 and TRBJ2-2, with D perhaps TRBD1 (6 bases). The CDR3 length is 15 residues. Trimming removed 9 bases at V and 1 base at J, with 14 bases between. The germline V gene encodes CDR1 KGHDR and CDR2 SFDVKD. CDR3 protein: CATGAGTKNTGELFF. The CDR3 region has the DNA TGTGCCACCGGAGCCGGGACAAAGAACACCGGGGAGCTGTTTTTT.

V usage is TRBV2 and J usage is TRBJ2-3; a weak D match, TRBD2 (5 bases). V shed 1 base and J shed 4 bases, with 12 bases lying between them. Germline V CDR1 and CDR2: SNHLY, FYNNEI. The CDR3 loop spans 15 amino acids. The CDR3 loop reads CASSEVLAGADTQYF. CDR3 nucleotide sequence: TGTGCCAGCAGTGAAGTTCTAGCCGGTGCAGATACGCAGTATTTT.

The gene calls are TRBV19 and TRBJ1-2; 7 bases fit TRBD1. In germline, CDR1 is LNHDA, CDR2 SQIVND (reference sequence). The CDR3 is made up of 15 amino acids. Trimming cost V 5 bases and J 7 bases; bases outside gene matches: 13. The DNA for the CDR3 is TGTGCCAGTAGTGATGAGGGGGCGCTGGGTTTTGGCTACACCTTC. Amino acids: CASSDEGALGFGYTF.

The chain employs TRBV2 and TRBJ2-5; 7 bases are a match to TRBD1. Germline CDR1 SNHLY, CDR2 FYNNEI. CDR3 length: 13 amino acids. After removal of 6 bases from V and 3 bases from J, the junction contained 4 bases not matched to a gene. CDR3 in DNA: TGTGCCAGCAGGATGGACAGGAAAGAGACCCAGTACTTC. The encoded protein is CASRMDRKETQYF. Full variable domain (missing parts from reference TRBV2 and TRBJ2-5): EPEVTQTPSHQVTQMGQEVILRCVPISNHLYFYWYRQILGQKVEFLVSFYNNEISEKSEIFDDQFSVERPDGSNFTLKIRSTKLEDSAMYFCASRMDRKETQYFGPGTRLLVL.

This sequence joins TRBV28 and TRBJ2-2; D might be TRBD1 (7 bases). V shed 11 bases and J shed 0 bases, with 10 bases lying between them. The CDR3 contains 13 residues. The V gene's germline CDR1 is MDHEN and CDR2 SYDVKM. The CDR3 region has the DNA TGTGCCGGAGGGACAGCGAACACCGGGGAGCTGTTTTTT. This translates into CAGGTANTGELFF.

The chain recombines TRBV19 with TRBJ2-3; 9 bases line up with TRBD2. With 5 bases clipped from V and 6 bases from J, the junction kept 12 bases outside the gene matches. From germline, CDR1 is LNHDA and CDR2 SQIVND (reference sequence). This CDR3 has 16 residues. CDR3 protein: CASSEGSGGSGDTQYF. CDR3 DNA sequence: TGTGCCAGTAGTGAGGGTAGCGGGGGCTCAGGGGATACGCAGTATTTT.

Here the CDR3 DNA reads TGTGCCAGCAGCCCCCAGGCAGGGTCCTATGGCTACACCTTC. Its translation is CASSPQAGSYGYTF. The chain joins TRBV7-8 to TRBJ1-2, with D tentatively TRBD1 (5 bases). This CDR3 contains 14 residues. Per the germline V gene, CDR1 is SGHVS and CDR2 is FQNEAQ. Trimming pared 5 bases from V and 4 bases from J, leaving 14 bases between.

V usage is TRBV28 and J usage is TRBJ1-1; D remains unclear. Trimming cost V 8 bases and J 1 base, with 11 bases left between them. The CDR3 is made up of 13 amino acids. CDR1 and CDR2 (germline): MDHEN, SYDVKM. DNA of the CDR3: TGTGCCAGCTTGGTATCGGGGAACACTGAAGCTTTCTTT. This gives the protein CASLVSGNTEAFF.

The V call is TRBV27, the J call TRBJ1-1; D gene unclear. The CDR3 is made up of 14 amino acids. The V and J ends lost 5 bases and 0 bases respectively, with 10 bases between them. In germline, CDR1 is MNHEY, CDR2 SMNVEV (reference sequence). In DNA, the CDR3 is TGTGCCAGCAGTACCGGTGAAATGAACACTGAAGCTTTCTTT. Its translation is CASSTGEMNTEAFF.

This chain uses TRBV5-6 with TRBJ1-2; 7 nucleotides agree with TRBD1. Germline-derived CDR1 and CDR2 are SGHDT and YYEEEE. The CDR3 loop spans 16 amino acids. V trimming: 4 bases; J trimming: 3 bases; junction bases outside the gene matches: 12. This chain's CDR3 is CASSPRTGTLYYGYTF. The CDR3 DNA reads TGTGCCAGCAGCCCGAGGACAGGAACATTGTACTATGGCTACACCTTC.

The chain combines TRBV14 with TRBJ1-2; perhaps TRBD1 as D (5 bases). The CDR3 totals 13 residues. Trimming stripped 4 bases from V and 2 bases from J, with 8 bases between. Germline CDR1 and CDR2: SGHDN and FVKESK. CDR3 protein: CASSRGGNYGYTF. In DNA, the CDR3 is TGTGCCAGCAGCCGCGGGGGGAACTATGGCTACACCTTC.

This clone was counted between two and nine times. Written as DNA, the CDR3 is TGTGCCAGCAGTGAAGGCCTAGCGGGGGCCTACAATGAGCAGTTCTTC. Translated, it gives CASSEGLAGAYNEQFF. This chain joins TRBV6-1 and TRBJ2-1; 10 bases are a match to TRBD2. Germline V gives CDR1 MNHNS, CDR2 SASEGT. The CDR3 runs to 16 residues. Trimming removed 1 base from V and 2 bases from J; junction bases left unmatched: 2.